These 21 T cell receptor beta chains originate from one sample sequenced in a study of control samples from healthy donors and cancer patients. TCRdb's table, derived via immunoSEQ multiplex PCR, lists solely in-frame clones and lacks some. The table records over 10,000 clones, approximately 77% of them present only once. The sample consisted of formalin-fixed, paraffin-embedded tissue. The receptors here all came from a male donor with melanoma.

Here the CDR3 reads CASGRDKYYEQYF. CDR3 sequence (DNA): TGTGCCAGCGGCCGAGACAAGTACTACGAGCAGTACTTC. The chain is built from TRBV6-8 and TRBJ2-7; D is ambiguous. With 8 bases removed from V and 3 bases from J, the gap between germline ends came to 14 bases. This CDR3 spans 13 amino acids. Germline-derived CDR1 and CDR2 are MNHGY and SAAAGT.

This chain links TRBV30 with TRBJ1-1, with D hard to call. The CDR3 contains 13 residues. Germline V gene sequence: CDR1 GTSNPN, CDR2 SVGIG (reference sequence). V was pared by 2 bases and J by 0 bases, with 7 bases between. The CDR3 loop is CAWSRDMNTEAFF. The DNA for the CDR3 is TGTGCCTGGAGTAGGGATATGAACACTGAAGCTTTCTTT. Using reference TRBV30 and TRBJ1-1 for the parts outside the CDR3, the full variable domain is SQTIHQWPATLVQPVGSPLSLECTVEGTSNPNLYWYRQAAGRGLQLLFYSVGIGQISSEVPQNLSASRPQDRQFILSSKKLLLSDSGFYLCAWSRDMNTEAFFGQGTRLTVV.

CDR3 nucleotides: TGTGCCAGCAGTGTGACAGGGGGCGCGGGGAGGACTGAAGCTTTCTTT. It encodes CASSVTGGAGRTEAFF. The chain recombines TRBV28 with TRBJ1-1; 10 positions match TRBD1. Per the germline V gene, CDR1 is MDHEN and CDR2 is SYDVKM. The CDR3 loop spans 16 amino acids. Trimming removed 5 bases from V and 5 bases from J; junction bases left unmatched: 11.

The genes are TRBV5-5 and TRBJ2-5; a possible D gene is TRBD1 (6 bases). With 2 bases removed from V and 5 bases from J, the gap between germline ends came to 16 bases. The CDR3 contains 15 residues. Per the germline V gene, CDR1 is SGHKS and CDR2 is YYEKEE (reference sequence). The CDR3 sequence: CASSLWDNDRETQYF. CDR3 sequence (DNA): TGTGCCAGCAGCTTATGGGACAATGACAGGGAGACCCAGTACTTC.

This clone was seen just once. V and J are TRBV2 and TRBJ2-1, with 8 bases aligning to TRBD2. Trimming took 3 bases from V and 2 from J; bases not matched to a gene: 3. This CDR3 is 15 amino acids long. Germline CDR1 SNHLY, CDR2 FYNNEI. CDR3 region: CASSEAGGPYNEQFF. The CDR3 DNA reads TGTGCCAGCAGTGAGGCGGGGGGACCCTACAATGAGCAGTTCTTC.

This chain links TRBV11-1 with TRBJ2-2; no clear D. The CDR3 sequence is 14 residues long. Germline V gene lookup returns CDR1 SGHAT and CDR2 FQDESV (reference sequence). Trimming took off 2 bases at V and 3 bases at J, with 7 bases between the two ends. The CDR3 nucleotides read TGTGCCAGCAGCTTAACTGGGGACACCGGGGAGCTGTTTTTT. This gives the protein CASSLTGDTGELFF.

The chain couples TRBV5-5 to TRBJ2-5, with 11 bases lining up with TRBD2. V was pared by 4 bases and J by 4 bases, with 6 bases of the junction left unmatched. The CDR3 has 15 amino acids. From germline, CDR1 is SGHKS and CDR2 YYEKEE (reference sequence). CDR3 amino acids: CASSPPGLAAETQYF. CDR3 nucleotide sequence: TGTGCCAGCAGCCCCCCGGGACTAGCGGCAGAGACCCAGTACTTC.

V is TRBV19 and J is TRBJ2-6; 9 bases match TRBD1. The CDR3 extends over 17 amino acids. The germline gives CDR1 LNHDA, CDR2 SQIVND (reference sequence). V gave up 4 bases and J gave up 2 bases; unmatched junction bases: 6. The CDR3 sequence is CASSTTGTGTGANVLTF. The CDR3 bases are TGTGCCAGTAGTACAACCGGGACAGGGACTGGGGCCAACGTCCTGACTTTC.

This clone was detected only once. The gene calls are TRBV12-3 or TRBV12-4 and TRBJ2-7; 9 nucleotides match TRBD1. V gave up 6 bases and J gave up 5 bases; unmatched junction bases: 2. The CDR3 is 12 residues long. The CDR3 reads CASRTGGHEQYF. CDR3 nucleotides: TGTGCCAGCAGGACAGGGGGGCACGAGCAGTACTTC.

V is TRBV11-2 and J is TRBJ2-1; possibly TRBD2 for D (5 bases). This CDR3 is 15 amino acids long. Germline V CDR1 and CDR2: SGHAT, FQNNGV. V was cut by 5 bases and J by 8 bases, with 19 bases left in between. CDR3 DNA: TGTGCCAGCAGCAGCCTCGAGGGCCTACACTATGAGCAGTTCTTC. Its translation is CASSSLEGLHYEQFF.

The CDR3 is CAIKDLAGGPEEQFF. CDR3 bases: TGTGCCATAAAGGATCTAGCGGGGGGGCCGGAGGAGCAGTTCTTC. The V gene is TRBV10-3, the J gene TRBJ2-1, with 12 bases lining up with TRBD2. The V gene end was trimmed by 9 bases and the J gene end by 10 bases; junction bases not matched to a gene: 13. The CDR3 has 15 amino acids. Looked up from germline, CDR1 is ENHRY and CDR2 is SYGVKD.

V gene TRBV7-6 combines with J gene TRBJ2-1, with D unclear. V lost 1 base and J 4 bases, leaving 11 bases between the germline ends. There are 15 residues in the CDR3. Germline-derived CDR1 and CDR2 are SGHVS and FNYEAQ. CDR3 protein: CASSLDGTLYNEQFF. CDR3 DNA: TGTGCCAGCAGCTTAGACGGCACCCTTTACAATGAGCAGTTCTTC.

This clone was recorded a few times. The chain uses TRBV5-8 and TRBJ1-2, with a tentative D call TRBD1 (5 bases). Trimming stripped 3 bases from V and 1 base from J, with 16 bases between. The germline CDR1 and CDR2 sequences are SGHTS and YDEGEE. CDR3 length: 16 amino acids. CDR3 sequence (DNA): TGTGCCAGCAGCTACCGACAGTTTGGGGTTAACTATGGCTACACCTTC. Its protein product is CASSYRQFGVNYGYTF.

This chain joins TRBV4-2 and TRBJ2-5; D uncertain. The CDR3 spans 15 residues. V was shortened by 0 bases and J by 5 bases, with 13 bases between the two germline ends. Germline CDR1 reads LGHNA; CDR2 reads YNFKEQ. The CDR3 here is CASSQDLGSSETQYF. The CDR3 nucleotides read TGTGCCAGCAGCCAAGATTTAGGTAGCTCCGAGACCCAGTACTTC.

The genes are TRBV5-8 and TRBJ1-2, with D unresolved. V lost 0 bases and J lost 4, with 16 bases in between. This CDR3 is built from 16 residues. Germline CDR1 SGHTS, CDR2 YDEGEE. The CDR3 loop reads CASSLAASAGIYGYTF. Here the CDR3 DNA reads TGTGCCAGCAGCTTGGCCGCATCGGCAGGCATCTATGGCTACACCTTC.

This clone has more than one count but fewer than ten. This rearrangement joins TRBV5-1 to TRBJ2-2; TRBD1 is a possible D gene (6 bases). Germline lookup yields CDR1 SGHRS and CDR2 YFSETQ. The CDR3 contains 15 residues. V lost 0 bases and J 0 bases, leaving 6 bases between the germline ends. CDR3 nucleotides: TGCGCCAGCAGCTTGGACAGGGCGAACACCGGGGAGCTGTTTTTT. Translated, it gives CASSLDRANTGELFF.

The chain couples TRBV7-9 to TRBJ1-1, with D possibly TRBD1 on 6 matching bases. The V end was cut by 3 bases, the J end by 3 bases, with 8 bases between. There are 13 residues in the CDR3. CDR1 and CDR2 from the germline V gene are SEHNR and FQNEAQ (reference sequence). The chain's CDR3 is CASSFQGHTEAFF. CDR3 coding DNA: TGTGCCAGCAGCTTTCAGGGGCACACTGAAGCTTTCTTT.

The V call is TRBV9, the J call TRBJ2-7, with D possibly matching TRBD1 (6 bases). V was clipped by 2 bases and J by 2 bases, with 11 bases between them. This CDR3 is 14 amino acids long. CDR1 is SGDLS and CDR2 is YYNGEE in the germline V gene. CDR3: CASSVGEGAYEQYF. CDR3 DNA: TGTGCCAGCAGCGTCGGCGAGGGGGCCTACGAGCAGTACTTC.

This chain links TRBV2 with TRBJ1-4; possibly TRBD1 for D (5 bases). CDR3 length equals 14 residues. Trimming left V 7 bases short and J 4 bases short, with 13 bases between. In germline, CDR1 is SNHLY, CDR2 FYNNEI. CDR3 sequence (DNA): TGTGCCAGCATGATTGGGGGGAGTAATGAAAAACTGTTTTTT. Protein sequence: CASMIGGSNEKLFF.

This clone was seen once. The chain couples TRBV3-1 (or the pseudogene TRBV3-2) to TRBJ2-7; 7 positions match TRBD2. The CDR3 sequence is 17 residues long. Germline-derived CDR1 and CDR2 are LGHDT and YNNKEL (reference sequence). V gave up 0 bases and J gave up 5 bases; unmatched junction bases: 13. The CDR3, as DNA: TGTGCCAGCAGCCAAGACGGTCAGCGGGGTTTTGGCGACGAGCAGTACTTC. This sequence encodes CASSQDGQRGFGDEQYF.

This clone turned up a few times. The J gene is TRBJ2-1, the V gene TRBV5-1; D perhaps matches TRBD1 (6 bases). The CDR3 is 16 amino acids. Germline values: CDR1 SGHRS, CDR2 YFSETQ. Trimming shortened V by 0 bases and J by 8 bases, and 18 bases separated the two germline ends. CDR3 protein: CASSLELQGINDEQFF. The DNA of the CDR3 is TGCGCCAGCAGCTTGGAATTGCAGGGGATCAACGATGAGCAGTTCTTC. Drawing the rest from reference TRBV5-1 and TRBJ2-1, the complete variable domain is KAGVTQTPRYLIKTRGQQVTLSCSPISGHRSVSWYQQTPGQGLQFLFEYFSETQRNKGNFPGRFSGRQFSNSRSEMNVSTLELGDSALYLCASSLELQGINDEQFFGPGTRLTVL.